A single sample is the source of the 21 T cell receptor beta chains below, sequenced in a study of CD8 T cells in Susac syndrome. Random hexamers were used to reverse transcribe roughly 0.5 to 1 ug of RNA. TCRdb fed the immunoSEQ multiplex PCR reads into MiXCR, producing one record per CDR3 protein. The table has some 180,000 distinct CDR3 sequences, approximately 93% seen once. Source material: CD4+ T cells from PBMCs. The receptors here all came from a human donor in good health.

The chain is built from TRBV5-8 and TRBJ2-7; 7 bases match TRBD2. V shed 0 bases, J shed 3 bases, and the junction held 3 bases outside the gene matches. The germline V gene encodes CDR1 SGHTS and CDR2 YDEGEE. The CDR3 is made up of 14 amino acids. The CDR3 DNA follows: TGTGCCAGCAGCTTGGTAGGGACTAACTACGAGCAGTACTTC. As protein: CASSLVGTNYEQYF. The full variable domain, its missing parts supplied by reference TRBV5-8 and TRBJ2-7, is EAGVTQSPTHLIKTRGQQATLRCSPISGHTSVYWYQQALGLGLQFLLWYDEGEERNRGNFPPRFSGRQFPNYSSELNVNALELEDSALYLCASSLVGTNYEQYFGPGTRLTVT.

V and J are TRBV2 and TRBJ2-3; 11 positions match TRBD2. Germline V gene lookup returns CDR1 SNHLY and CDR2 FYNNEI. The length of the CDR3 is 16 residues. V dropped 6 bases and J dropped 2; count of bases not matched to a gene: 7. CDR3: CASRELAGVTTDTQYF. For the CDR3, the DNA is TGTGCCAGCAGGGAACTAGCGGGAGTAACCACAGATACGCAGTATTTT.

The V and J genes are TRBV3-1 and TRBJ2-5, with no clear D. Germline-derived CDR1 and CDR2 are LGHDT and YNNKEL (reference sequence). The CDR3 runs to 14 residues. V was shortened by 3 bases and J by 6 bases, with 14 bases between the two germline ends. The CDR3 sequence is CASSQDDLAKTQYF. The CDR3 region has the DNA TGTGCCAGCAGCCAGGATGACTTGGCGAAGACCCAGTACTTC.

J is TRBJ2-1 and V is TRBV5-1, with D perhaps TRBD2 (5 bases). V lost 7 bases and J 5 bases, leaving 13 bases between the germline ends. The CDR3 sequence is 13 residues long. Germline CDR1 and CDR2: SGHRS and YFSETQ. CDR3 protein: CASGDRLNNEQFF. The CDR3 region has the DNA TGCGCCAGCGGCGACCGACTAAACAATGAGCAGTTCTTC.

CDR3 sequence (DNA): TGTGCCAGCAGTTACTCGCCCACCTACGAGCAGTACGTC. Translation: CASSYSPTYEQYV. The chain has TRBV6-2 or TRBV6-3 and TRBJ2-7; D is uncertain. CDR1 and CDR2 from the germline V gene are MNHEY and SVGEGT. This CDR3 region has 13 residues. With 0 bases removed from V and 2 bases from J, the gap between germline ends came to 5 bases.

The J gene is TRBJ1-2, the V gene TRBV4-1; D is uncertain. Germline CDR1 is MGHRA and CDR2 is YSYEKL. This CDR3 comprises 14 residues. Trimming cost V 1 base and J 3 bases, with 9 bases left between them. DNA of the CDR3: TGCGCCAGCAGCCAAGTCGGGGTACACTATGGCTACACCTTC. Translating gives CASSQVGVHYGYTF.

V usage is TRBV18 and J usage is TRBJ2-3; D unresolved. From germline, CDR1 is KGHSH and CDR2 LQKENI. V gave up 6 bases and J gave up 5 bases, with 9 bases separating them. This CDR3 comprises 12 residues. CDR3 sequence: CASSSMEDTQYF. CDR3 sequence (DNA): TGTGCCAGCTCGTCTATGGAAGATACGCAGTATTTT.

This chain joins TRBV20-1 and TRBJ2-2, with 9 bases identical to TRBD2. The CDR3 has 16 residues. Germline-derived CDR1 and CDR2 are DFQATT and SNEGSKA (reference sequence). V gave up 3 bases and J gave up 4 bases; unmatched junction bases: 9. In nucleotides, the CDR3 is TGCAGTGCTAGTAAAGGCGGGGGGGCCGGCACCGGGGAGCTGTTTTTT. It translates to CSASKGGGAGTGELFF.

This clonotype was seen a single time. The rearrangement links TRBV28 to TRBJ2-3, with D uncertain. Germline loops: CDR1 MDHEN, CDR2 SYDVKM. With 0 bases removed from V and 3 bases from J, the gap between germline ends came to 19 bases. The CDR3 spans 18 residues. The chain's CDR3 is CASSLWAGIGSLTDTQYF. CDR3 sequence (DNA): TGTGCCAGCAGTTTATGGGCTGGGATAGGCTCTCTAACAGATACGCAGTATTTT.

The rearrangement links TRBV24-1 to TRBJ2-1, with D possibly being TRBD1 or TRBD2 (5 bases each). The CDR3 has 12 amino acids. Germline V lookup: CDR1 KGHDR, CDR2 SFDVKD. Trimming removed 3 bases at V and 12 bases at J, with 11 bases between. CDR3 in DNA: TGTGCCACCAGTGATCCGCCGGGACCGCAGTTCTTC. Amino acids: CATSDPPGPQFF.

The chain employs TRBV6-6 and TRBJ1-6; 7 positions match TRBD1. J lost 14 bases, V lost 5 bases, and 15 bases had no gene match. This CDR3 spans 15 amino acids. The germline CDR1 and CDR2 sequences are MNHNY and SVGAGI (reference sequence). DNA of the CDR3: TGTGCCAGCAGTCCCTCGAACACAGGGGCTTTTGCCCTCCACTTT. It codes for CASSPSNTGAFALHF.

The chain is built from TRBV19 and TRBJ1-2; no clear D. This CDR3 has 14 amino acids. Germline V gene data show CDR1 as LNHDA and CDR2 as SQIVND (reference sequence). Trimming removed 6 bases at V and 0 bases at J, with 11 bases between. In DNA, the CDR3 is TGTGCCAGTAGACAGCCGGCCCCTAACTATGGCTACACCTTC. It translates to CASRQPAPNYGYTF.

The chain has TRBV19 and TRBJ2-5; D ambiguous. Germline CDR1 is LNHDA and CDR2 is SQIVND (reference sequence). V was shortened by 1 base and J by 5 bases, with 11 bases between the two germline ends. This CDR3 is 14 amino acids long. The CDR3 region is CASSIVPGTETQYF. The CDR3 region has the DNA TGTGCCAGTAGTATAGTCCCAGGCACGGAGACCCAGTACTTC.

The DNA of the CDR3 is TGTGCCAGCAGCGGGACAGGGAACAGCCACGGTAGCAATCAGCCCCAGCATTTT. This gives the protein CASSGTGNSHGSNQPQHF. The gene calls are TRBV28 and TRBJ1-5, with TRBD1 identical over 9 bases. CDR3 length: 18 amino acids. With 6 bases clipped from V and 0 bases from J, the junction kept 12 bases outside the gene matches. CDR1 MDHEN and CDR2 SYDVKM come from the germline V gene. The entire variable domain, with the rest obtained from reference TRBV28 and TRBJ1-5, is as follows: DVKVTQSSRYLVKRTGEKVFLECVQDMDHENMFWYRQDPGLGLRLIYFSYDVKMKEKGDIPEGYSVSREKKERFSLILESASTNQTSMYLCASSGTGNSHGSNQPQHFGDGTRLSIL.

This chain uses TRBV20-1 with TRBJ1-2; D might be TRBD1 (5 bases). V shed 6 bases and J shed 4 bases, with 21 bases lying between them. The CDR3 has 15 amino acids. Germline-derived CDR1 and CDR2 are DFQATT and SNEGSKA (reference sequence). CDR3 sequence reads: CSAATRVEGTYGYTF. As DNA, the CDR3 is TGCAGTGCCGCCACGAGGGTTGAGGGGACCTATGGCTACACCTTC.

The DNA for the CDR3 is TGTGCCAGTAGTCCGTCGGGACAGGGACAAGAGACCCAGTACTTC. It translates to CASSPSGQGQETQYF. The chain has TRBV19 and TRBJ2-5, with TRBD1 matching 9 bases. This CDR3 spans 15 amino acids. Germline CDR1 and CDR2: LNHDA and SQIVND (reference sequence). Losses at the gene ends were 5 bases for V and 2 bases for J; bases not matched to a gene: 6. Filled out from reference TRBV19 and TRBJ2-5, the complete variable domain reads DGGITQSPKYLFRKEGQNVTLSCEQNLNHDAMYWYRQDPGQGLRLIYYSQIVNDFQKGDIAEGYSVSREKKESFPLTVTSAQKNPTAFYLCASSPSGQGQETQYFGPGTRLLVL.

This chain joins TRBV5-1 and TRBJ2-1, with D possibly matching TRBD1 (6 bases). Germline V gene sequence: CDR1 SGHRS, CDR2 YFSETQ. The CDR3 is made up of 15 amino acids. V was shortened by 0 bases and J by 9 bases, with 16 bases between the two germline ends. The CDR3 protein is CASSLATGLGSEQFF. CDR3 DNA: TGCGCCAGCAGCTTGGCCACAGGGCTGGGGAGTGAGCAGTTCTTC.

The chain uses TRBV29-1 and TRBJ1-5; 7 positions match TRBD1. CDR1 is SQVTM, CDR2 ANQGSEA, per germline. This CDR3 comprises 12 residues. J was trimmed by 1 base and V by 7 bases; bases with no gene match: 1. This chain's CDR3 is CSAGQSNQPQHF. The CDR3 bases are TGCAGCGCGGGACAGAGCAATCAGCCCCAGCATTTT. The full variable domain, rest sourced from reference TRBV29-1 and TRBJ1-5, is SAVISQKPSRDICQRGTSLTIQCQVDSQVTMMFWYRQQPGQSLTLIATANQGSEATYESGFVIDKFPISRPNLTFSTLTVSNMSPEDSSIYLCSAGQSNQPQHFGDGTRLSIL.

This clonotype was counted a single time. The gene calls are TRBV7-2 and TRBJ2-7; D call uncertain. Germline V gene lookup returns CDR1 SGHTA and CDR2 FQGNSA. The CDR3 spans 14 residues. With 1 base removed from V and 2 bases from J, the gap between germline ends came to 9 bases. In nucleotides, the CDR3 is TGTGCCAGCAGCTTAGAAGGCAGTGCCTACGAGCAGTACTTC. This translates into CASSLEGSAYEQYF.

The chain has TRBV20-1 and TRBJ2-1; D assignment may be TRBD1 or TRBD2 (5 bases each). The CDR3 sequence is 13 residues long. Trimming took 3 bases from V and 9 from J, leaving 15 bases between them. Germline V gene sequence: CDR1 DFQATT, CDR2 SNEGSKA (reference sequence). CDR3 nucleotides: TGCAGTGCTAGCGGGGCCCTCTCGGGTGAGCAGTTCTTC. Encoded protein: CSASGALSGEQFF.

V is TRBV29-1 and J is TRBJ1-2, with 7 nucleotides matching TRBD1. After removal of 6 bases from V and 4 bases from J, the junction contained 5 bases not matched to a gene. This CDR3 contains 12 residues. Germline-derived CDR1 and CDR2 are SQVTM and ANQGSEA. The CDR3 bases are TGCAGCGTCGAATGGACAGGCTATGGCTACACCTTC. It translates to CSVEWTGYGYTF.